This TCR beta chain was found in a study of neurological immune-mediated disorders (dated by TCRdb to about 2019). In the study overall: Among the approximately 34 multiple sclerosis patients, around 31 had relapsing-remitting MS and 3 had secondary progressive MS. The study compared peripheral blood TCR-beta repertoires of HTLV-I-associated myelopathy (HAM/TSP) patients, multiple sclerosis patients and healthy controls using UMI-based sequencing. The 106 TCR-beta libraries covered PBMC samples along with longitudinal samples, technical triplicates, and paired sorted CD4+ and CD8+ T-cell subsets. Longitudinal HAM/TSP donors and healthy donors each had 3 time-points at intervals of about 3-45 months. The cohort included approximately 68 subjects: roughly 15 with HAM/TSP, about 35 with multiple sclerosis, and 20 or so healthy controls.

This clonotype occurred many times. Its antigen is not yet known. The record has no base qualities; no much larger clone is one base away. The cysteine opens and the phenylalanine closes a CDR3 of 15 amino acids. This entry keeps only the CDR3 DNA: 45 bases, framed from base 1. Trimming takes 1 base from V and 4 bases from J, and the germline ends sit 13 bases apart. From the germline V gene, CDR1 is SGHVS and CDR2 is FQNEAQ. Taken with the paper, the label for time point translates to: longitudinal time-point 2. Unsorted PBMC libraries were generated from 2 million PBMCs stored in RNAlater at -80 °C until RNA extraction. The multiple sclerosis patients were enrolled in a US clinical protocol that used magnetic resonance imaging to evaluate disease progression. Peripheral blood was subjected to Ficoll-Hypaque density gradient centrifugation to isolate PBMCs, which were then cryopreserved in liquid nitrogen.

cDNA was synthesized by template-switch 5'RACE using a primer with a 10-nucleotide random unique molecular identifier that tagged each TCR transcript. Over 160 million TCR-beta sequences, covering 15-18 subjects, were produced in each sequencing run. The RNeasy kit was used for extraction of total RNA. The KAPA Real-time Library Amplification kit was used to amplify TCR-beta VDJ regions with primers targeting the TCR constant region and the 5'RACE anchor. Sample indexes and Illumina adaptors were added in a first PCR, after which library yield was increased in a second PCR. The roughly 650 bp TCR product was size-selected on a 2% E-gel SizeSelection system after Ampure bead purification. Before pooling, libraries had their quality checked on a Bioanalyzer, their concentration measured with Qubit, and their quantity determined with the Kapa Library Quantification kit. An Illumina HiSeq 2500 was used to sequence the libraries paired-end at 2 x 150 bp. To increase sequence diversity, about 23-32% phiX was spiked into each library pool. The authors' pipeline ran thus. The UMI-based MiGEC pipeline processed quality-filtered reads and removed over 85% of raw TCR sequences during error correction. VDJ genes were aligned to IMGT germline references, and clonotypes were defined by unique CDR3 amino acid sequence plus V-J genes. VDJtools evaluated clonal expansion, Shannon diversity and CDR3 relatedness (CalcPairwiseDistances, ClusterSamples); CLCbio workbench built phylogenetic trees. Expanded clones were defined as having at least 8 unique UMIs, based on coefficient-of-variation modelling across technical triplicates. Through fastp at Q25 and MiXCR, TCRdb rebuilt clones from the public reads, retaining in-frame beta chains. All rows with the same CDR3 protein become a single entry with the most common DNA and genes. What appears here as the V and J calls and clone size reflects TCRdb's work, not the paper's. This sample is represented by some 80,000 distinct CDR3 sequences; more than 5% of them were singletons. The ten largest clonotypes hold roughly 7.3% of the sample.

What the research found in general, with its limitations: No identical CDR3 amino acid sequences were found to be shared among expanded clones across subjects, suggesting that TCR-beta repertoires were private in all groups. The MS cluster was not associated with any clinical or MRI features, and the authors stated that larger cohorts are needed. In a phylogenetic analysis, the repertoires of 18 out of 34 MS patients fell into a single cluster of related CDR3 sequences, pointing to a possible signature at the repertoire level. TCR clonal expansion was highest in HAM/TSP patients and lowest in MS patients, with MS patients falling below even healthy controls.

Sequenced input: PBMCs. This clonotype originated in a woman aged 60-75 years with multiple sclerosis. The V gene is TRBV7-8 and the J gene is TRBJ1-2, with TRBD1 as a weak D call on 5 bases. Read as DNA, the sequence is TGTGCCAGCAGCTTAGTCGAAGCGGGACCCTATGGCTACACCTTC. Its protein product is CASSLVEAGPYGYTF.